A single sample gave rise to the 15 T cell receptor beta chains below, sequenced in a study of PD-1 blockade in classical Hodgkin lymphoma (dated by TCRdb to the early 2020s). The receptor library was made with the immunoSEQ multiplex PCR assay. TCRdb carries this immuneACCESS record with in-frame sequences only. Its versions omit some clonotypes, under half of them owing to an unresolved V gene in the studies checked, with the rest unexplained. The sample table holds thousands of clones, of which approximately 71% were seen once. 6.5% to 7.5% of the sample goes to the ten largest clones. The time point label for this specimen denotes: cycle 1 day 1 (C1D1), immediately before nivolumab initiation. Every trial patient had relapsed after autologous stem cell transplantation, and cohorts A, B and C differed in prior brentuximab vedotin exposure. CD4+ T cells were purified from thawed PBMCs by magnetic negative selection with a Miltenyi CD4+ T cell isolation kit.

The specimen comprised CD4+ T cells from blood, sampled at baseline. The receptors originated from a human donor with classical Hodgkin lymphoma.

V usage is TRBV12-2 and J usage is TRBJ1-1. TRBV12-2 is given as a pseudogene. The CDR3 sequence is 16 residues long. In DNA, the CDR3 is TGTGCAAGTCGCTTTCCCGGGGTTGGGTTGAACACTGAAGCTTTCTTT. Translation gives CASRFPGVGLNTEAFF.

Only one count was recorded for this clone. The genes are TRBV19 and TRBJ2-2; D remains ambiguous. There are 12 residues in the CDR3. V was pared by 9 bases and J by 0 bases, with 5 bases between. The germline gives CDR1 LNHDA, CDR2 SQIVND (reference sequence). The CDR3 DNA follows: TGTGCCAGCCGCCCGAACACCGGGGAGCTGTTTTTT. Translation: CASRPNTGELFF.

The chain's CDR3 is CASSPRGDYYEQYF. The CDR3 nucleotides read TGTGCCAGCAGCCCTCGGGGGGACTACTACGAGCAGTACTTC. The chain links TRBV11-3 to TRBJ2-7, with 7 nucleotides matching TRBD2. J gave up 3 bases and V 5 bases, and 7 bases lay outside the gene matches. The CDR3 has 14 residues. Germline CDR1 reads SGHNT; CDR2 reads YENEEA. Drawing the rest from reference TRBV11-3 and TRBJ2-7, the complete variable domain is EAGVVQSPRYKIIEKKQPVAFWCNPISGHNTLYWYLQNLGQGPELLIRYENEEAVDDSQLPKDRFSAERLKGVDSTLKIQPAELGDSAVYLCASSPRGDYYEQYFGPGTRLTVT.

The rearrangement links TRBV6-6 to TRBJ2-2; 7 bases are shared with TRBD2. The CDR3 runs 16 residues. In germline, CDR1 is MNHNY, CDR2 SVGAGI (reference sequence). V shed 6 bases, J shed 6 bases, and the junction held 13 bases outside the gene matches. This CDR3 is CASRARGGGPSGELFF. The CDR3 DNA reads TGTGCCAGCAGGGCACGGGGCGGGGGTCCCTCCGGGGAGCTGTTTTTT.

The chain couples TRBV7-6 to TRBJ2-1; D remains unclear. The germline CDR1 and CDR2 sequences are SGHVS and FNYEAQ. The CDR3 sequence is 15 residues long. The ends were cut back, 1 base at V and 3 bases at J, with 10 bases in the middle. The CDR3 coding sequence is TGTGCCAGCAGCTTAGTGGCGCTAAGCTACAATGAGCAGTTCTTC. Its translation: CASSLVALSYNEQFF.

The chain links TRBV28 to TRBJ2-7; D is uncertain. The CDR3 is made up of 12 amino acids. Trimming took off 5 bases at V and 3 bases at J, with 8 bases between the two ends. The germline V gene has CDR1 MDHEN and CDR2 SYDVKM. CDR3 in DNA: TGTGCCAGCAGTGTTAAGGGCTACGAGCAGTACTTC. It specifies CASSVKGYEQYF.

This clone was seen only a few times. One end of the junction does not line up with germline, which may come from a read error. This chain links TRBV2 with TRBJ1-1; no clear D. Germline assignment: CDR1 SNHLY and CDR2 FYNNEI. The CDR3 runs 15 residues. The CDR3 reads CASSQATLANTEAFF. CDR3 sequence (DNA): TGTGCCAGCAGTCAAGCGACGTTGGCGAACACTGAAGCTTTCTTT. The complete variable domain, with remaining parts taken from reference TRBV2 and TRBJ1-1, reads EPEVTQTPSHQVTQMGQEVILRCVPISNHLYFYWYRQILGQKVEFLVSFYNNEISEKSEIFDDQFSVERPDGSNFTLKIRSTKLEDSAMYFCASSQATLANTEAFFGQGTRLTVV.

V usage is TRBV6-5 and J usage is TRBJ2-5; perhaps TRBD1 as D (5 bases). Deletions cut 0 bases from V and 4 bases from J, with 12 bases between. This CDR3 is 15 amino acids long. Per the germline V gene, CDR1 is MNHEY and CDR2 is SVGAGI. This CDR3 is CASSYSSRDRETQYF. The CDR3 DNA follows: TGTGCCAGCAGTTACTCCAGCAGGGATCGAGAGACCCAGTACTTC.

CDR3 loop: CASSPPGDYEQYF. DNA of the CDR3: TGTGCCAGCTCACCACCTGGGGACTACGAGCAGTACTTC. The chain is built from TRBV18 and TRBJ2-7; D is uncertain. Per germline, CDR1 KGHSH and CDR2 LQKENI. This CDR3 region has 13 residues. The germline V and J ends were trimmed by 0 bases and 3 bases, with 6 bases remaining between them.

J is TRBJ1-1 and V is TRBV5-4; no reliable D call. The CDR3 runs to 14 residues. Germline V gene lookup returns CDR1 SGHNT and CDR2 YYREEE (reference sequence). Trimming stripped 0 bases from V and 4 bases from J, with 10 bases between. CDR3 sequence: CASSLEVSFTEAFF. The CDR3 DNA reads TGTGCCAGCAGCTTGGAGGTCAGCTTCACTGAAGCTTTCTTT.

This CDR3 reads CASSSDRGFEKLFF. CDR3 DNA sequence: TGTGCCAGCAGCTCGGACAGGGGTTTTGAAAAACTGTTTTTT. The chain uses TRBV7-9 and TRBJ1-4, with 9 bases identical to TRBD1. CDR1 and CDR2 (germline): SEHNR, FQNEAQ (reference sequence). V gave up 4 bases and J gave up 7 bases; unmatched junction bases: 4. The CDR3 sequence is 14 residues long.

The gene calls are TRBV28 and TRBJ1-3; perhaps TRBD1 as D (6 bases). Per germline, CDR1 MDHEN and CDR2 SYDVKM. The CDR3 length is 16 residues. The V gene lost 6 bases and the J gene lost 2 bases, with 17 bases spanning the gap. The CDR3 DNA follows: TGTGCCAGCAGCCAAGGACAGCTTTTCGCTGGAAACACCATATATTTT. Its protein is CASSQGQLFAGNTIYF.

This chain connects TRBV10-3 to TRBJ2-1, with 8 bases matching TRBD2. Germline V lookup: CDR1 ENHRY, CDR2 SYGVKD. The CDR3 sequence is 14 residues long. J lost 7 bases, V lost 6 bases, and 8 bases had no gene match. The DNA for the CDR3 is TGTGCCATCAGCCCAAGGACTAGCACGAATGAGCAGTTCTTC. This encodes CAISPRTSTNEQFF.

The J gene is TRBJ2-7, the V gene TRBV6-1; tentatively, D is TRBD1 (8 bases). The germline CDR1 and CDR2 sequences are MNHNS and SASEGT. V was pared by 7 bases and J by 3 bases, with 16 bases between. This CDR3 contains 14 residues. This chain's CDR3 is CASMRTGTIYEQYF. Here the CDR3 DNA reads TGTGCCAGCATGAGGACAGGGACTATCTACGAGCAGTACTTC.

The genes are TRBV7-9 and TRBJ2-3, with D possibly matching TRBD2 (5 bases). There are 16 residues in the CDR3. CDR1 is SEHNR, CDR2 FQNEAQ, per germline (reference sequence). Between the trimmed V and J ends, which lost 7 bases and 2 bases, there was a span of 19 bases. The CDR3 DNA reads as TGTGCCAGCACTTTTCTAGCAGTTTCTCTCACAGATACGCAGTATTTT. Encoded protein: CASTFLAVSLTDTQYF.